The 9 T cell receptor beta chains in this list originate from one sample, sequenced in a study of regulatory T cells in long-lasting Graves disease. According to the study, TCR beta libraries were built with iRepertoire HTBI primers and CDR3-region Arm-PCR. Using its own MiXCR run on the multiplex PCR reads, TCRdb lists one record per CDR3 protein. The sample carries over 200,000 distinct CDR3 sequences, 15% to 20% recorded once. Described time point: newly diagnosed GD, antithyroid drugs for less than 3 months. PBMC RNA served as the TCR library source. The source material was peripheral blood mononuclear cells (PBMCs), sampled at new diagnosis, from a patient treated with antithyroid drugs. Receptors originate from a female donor with Graves disease.

There are a few counts of this clonotype. The chain combines TRBV6-1 with TRBJ2-3; 10 positions agree with TRBD1. CDR1 MNHNS and CDR2 SASEGT come from the germline V gene. CDR3 length equals 16 residues. Trimming cost V 6 bases and J 5 bases; bases outside gene matches: 11. CDR3 sequence (DNA): TGTGCCAGCAGACCCTTCCCGGGACAGGGGCAAGATACGCAGTATTTT. Translating gives CASRPFPGQGQDTQYF.

The genes are TRBV7-2 and TRBJ2-3; TRBD2 agrees at 7 bases. Germline V CDR1 and CDR2: SGHTA, FQGNSA. Unmatched junction bases numbered 8, after V lost 2 bases and J lost 0 bases. This CDR3 is built from 17 residues. CDR3: CASSLTGGALSTDTQYF. In DNA, the CDR3 is TGTGCCAGCAGCTTAACGGGGGGAGCGTTAAGCACAGATACGCAGTATTTT.

This clonotype was recorded once. This likely stems from a read error, as it lies one base from a far larger clone. The chain links TRBV9 to TRBJ1-1; D not certain. CDR1 SGDLS and CDR2 YYNGEE come from the germline V gene. The V end was cut by 6 bases, the J end by 0 bases, with 15 bases between. This CDR3 has 15 residues. Here the CDR3 reads CASTPGGRMNTEAFF. CDR3 DNA: TGTGCCAGCACCCCGGGTGGCAGGATGAACACTGAAGCTTTCTTT.

This clonotype was seen repeatedly, ten times or more. The rearrangement links TRBV28 to TRBJ1-2, with D possibly matching TRBD1 (5 bases). In germline, CDR1 is MDHEN, CDR2 SYDVKM. The V end lost 3 bases, the J end lost 4 bases, and 9 bases lay between the germline ends. The length of the CDR3 is 13 residues. CDR3 in DNA: TGTGCCAGCAGTTTGGACATATCCTATGGCTACACCTTC. Translating gives CASSLDISYGYTF.

This clonotype was seen ten or more times. The chain links TRBV10-2 to TRBJ1-2, with D perhaps TRBD1 (5 bases). V lost 8 bases to trimming and J lost 7 bases, with 17 bases between them. Germline V gene sequence: CDR1 WSHSY, CDR2 SAAADI. This CDR3 has 13 amino acids. The CDR3 sequence: CASFDSTVSGYTF. The DNA for the CDR3 is TGCGCCAGCTTTGACTCGACAGTGAGTGGCTACACCTTC.

This clonotype was observed many times. The chain combines TRBV7-2 with TRBJ2-7; tentatively, D is TRBD1 (7 bases). The CDR3 is 16 residues long. Germline assignment: CDR1 SGHTA and CDR2 FQGNSA. V lost 2 bases and J 6 bases, leaving 20 bases between the germline ends. CDR3 nucleotide sequence: TGTGCCAGCAGCTTAAGGATAGGCAGGGGGGAGAGCGAGCAGTACTTC. Translation gives CASSLRIGRGESEQYF.

The chain uses TRBV11-2 and TRBJ1-3; no reliable D call. In germline, CDR1 is SGHAT, CDR2 FQNNGV. This CDR3 is 16 amino acids long. Trimming removed 4 bases at V and 2 bases at J, with 15 bases between. For the CDR3, the DNA is TGTGCCAGCAGCTCTCGGCAGGTTTGGGCTGGAAACACCATATATTTT. Translated, it gives CASSSRQVWAGNTIYF.

Worth noting for this clonotype: It is likely a read error, because the conserved phenylalanine at the end of the CDR3 is missing. The gene calls are TRBV6-5 and TRBJ1-1, with TRBD1 as a possible D gene (5 bases). This CDR3 is built from 15 residues. Germline assignment: CDR1 MNHEY and CDR2 SVGAGI. Trimming cost V 2 bases and J 4 bases, with 14 bases left between them. The CDR3: CASSYRRGGGTEAFL. As DNA, the CDR3 is TGTGCCAGCAGTTACCGGAGGGGCGGGGGCACTGAAGCTTTCCTT.

This clonotype was detected many times. V is TRBV11-2 and J is TRBJ1-5, with D hard to call. The V and J ends lost 4 bases and 4 bases respectively, with 14 bases between them. The CDR3 sequence is 15 residues long. Germline CDR1 and CDR2: SGHAT and FQNNGV. This CDR3 reads CASSSTGLENQPQHF. In DNA, the CDR3 is TGTGCCAGCAGCTCGACCGGGCTCGAAAATCAGCCCCAGCATTTT.